Given below is one TCR beta chain in context. The CDR3 is 17 residues long. The germline gives CDR1 PRHDT, CDR2 FYEKMQ (reference sequence). The V end lost 5 bases, the J end lost 5 bases, and 21 bases lay between the germline ends. These data belong to a study of CD8 T cells in Susac syndrome. The authors carried out high-throughput sequencing of TCR beta. They applied it to CD8+ and CD4+ T cells obtained from blood. In the multiple sclerosis control group, patients were treatment-naive and had stable or active relapsing-remitting disease. Roughly 0.45 to 1 ug RNA was reverse transcribed with random hexamers. Using its own MiXCR run on the immunoSEQ multiplex PCR reads, TCRdb lists one record per CDR3 protein. The sample contains 150,000 to 200,000 distinct CDR3 sequences, approximately 94% of which appear only once.

This clonotype was obtained from a human donor with multiple sclerosis. The chain is built from TRBV13 and TRBJ2-2, with D possibly being TRBD1 (6 bases). The sequenced material came from CD4+ T cells from PBMCs. CDR3 sequence (DNA): TGTGCCAGCAGCGTCCGGCAGGGGCTCGGCTGGACCGGGGAGCTGTTTTTT. Translating it yields CASSVRQGLGWTGELFF. Together with reference TRBV13 and TRBJ2-2, the CDR3 gives the full variable domain: AAGVIQSPRHLIKEKRETATLKCYPIPRHDTVYWYQQGPGQDPQFLISFYEKMQSDKGSIPDRFSAQQFSDYHSELNMSSLELGDSALYFCASSVRQGLGWTGELFFGEGSRLTVL.